The 22 T cell receptor beta chains presented below share a single source sample, sequenced in a study of OX40 agonist ivuxolimab in advanced cancers. Profiling relied on immunoSEQ multiplex PCR, and the TCRdb table lists in-frame clones only, not all of them. The sample includes tens of thousands of clones, about 87% of them seen just once. Here the sequenced sample was CD4+ or CD8+ T cells sorted from blood, taken in a trial of the OX40 agonist ivuxolimab. These receptors were obtained from an adult with an advanced solid tumor such as melanoma, head and neck, liver or kidney cancer.

The DNA for the CDR3 is TGTGCCAGCAGCAAAGCGGGGACTTCTGGGGCCAACGTCCTGACTTTC. Protein sequence: CASSKAGTSGANVLTF. The rearrangement links TRBV7-3 to TRBJ2-6; 7 nucleotides line up with TRBD2. Unmatched junction bases numbered 5, after V lost 5 bases and J lost 1 base. Germline-derived CDR1 and CDR2 are SGHTA and FQGTGA. The CDR3 sequence is 16 residues long.

DNA for the CDR3: TGCGCCAGCAGCCTCCTTGGACAGGGGGGGTACGAGCAGTACTTC. Translation gives CASSLLGQGGYEQYF. The rearrangement links TRBV4-1 to TRBJ2-7; 10 positions match TRBD1. Germline V gene lookup returns CDR1 MGHRA and CDR2 YSYEKL. CDR3 length equals 15 residues. The V and J ends lost 4 bases and 4 bases, in that order; junction bases with no gene match: 7.

The chain carries TRBV11-2 and TRBJ2-3; possibly TRBD2 for D (5 bases). This CDR3 comprises 14 residues. Germline CDR1 reads SGHAT; CDR2 reads FQNNGV. V lost 5 bases and J 5 bases, leaving 14 bases between the germline ends. The CDR3 DNA reads as TGTGCCAGCAGCCCGCCTGGGAGAGGAGATACGCAGTATTTT. Translation: CASSPPGRGDTQYF. Variable domain in full (rest from reference TRBV11-2 and TRBJ2-3): EAGVAQSPRYKIIEKRQSVAFWCNPISGHATLYWYQQILGQGPKLLIQFQNNGVVDDSQLPKDRFSAERLKGVDSTLKIQPAKLEDSAVYLCASSPPGRGDTQYFGPGTRLTVL.

This clone occurred once. This chain joins TRBV9 and TRBJ2-1, with no clear D. Trimming shortened V by 0 bases and J by 2 bases, and 9 bases separated the two germline ends. CDR3 length: 15 amino acids. Germline V gives CDR1 SGDLS, CDR2 YYNGEE. This CDR3 reads CASSVEAGAYNEQFF. The CDR3 nucleotides are TGTGCCAGCAGCGTAGAGGCTGGGGCCTACAATGAGCAGTTCTTC.

The chain carries TRBV5-4 and TRBJ2-6; D is possibly TRBD1 or TRBD2 (5 bases each). The CDR3 is 17 amino acids. Between the trimmed V and J ends, which lost 2 bases and 0 bases, there was a span of 12 bases. CDR1 SGHNT and CDR2 YYREEE come from the germline V gene (reference sequence). Here the CDR3 reads CASSFRWGISGANVLTF. Here the CDR3 DNA reads TGTGCCAGCAGCTTTAGGTGGGGGATCTCTGGGGCCAACGTCCTGACTTTC.

The chain carries TRBV7-9 and TRBJ1-2; D call uncertain. Germline V gives CDR1 SEHNR, CDR2 FQNEAQ (reference sequence). V dropped 5 bases and J dropped 4 bases, with 8 bases sitting between them. The CDR3 contains 12 residues. In DNA, the CDR3 is TGTGCCAGCAGCGGCCGCTTCTATGGCTACACCTTC. Encoded protein: CASSGRFYGYTF.

V is TRBV11-2 and J is TRBJ2-3; 8 nucleotides line up with TRBD2. This CDR3 is built from 15 residues. Germline loops: CDR1 SGHAT, CDR2 FQNNGV. V trimming: 4 bases; J trimming: 6 bases; junction bases outside the gene matches: 9. CDR3 sequence (DNA): TGTGCCAGCAGCTCAAGCGGGAGAGGTAGGGATACGCAGTATTTT. Protein sequence: CASSSSGRGRDTQYF. The complete variable domain, with remaining parts taken from reference TRBV11-2 and TRBJ2-3, reads EAGVAQSPRYKIIEKRQSVAFWCNPISGHATLYWYQQILGQGPKLLIQFQNNGVVDDSQLPKDRFSAERLKGVDSTLKIQPAKLEDSAVYLCASSSSGRGRDTQYFGPGTRLTVL.

This sequence joins TRBV21-1 and TRBJ1-5. TRBV21-1 is noted as a pseudogene. The CDR3 covers 16 residues. CDR3 DNA: TGTGCCAGCAGCAAAGCACGACGCCCGAAGGAGCAGCCCCAGCATTTT. This translates into CASSKARRPKEQPQHF.

The J gene is TRBJ2-7, the V gene TRBV13; D not resolved. The CDR3 loop spans 12 amino acids. V gave up 2 bases and J gave up 3 bases, with 5 bases separating them. Germline assignment: CDR1 PRHDT and CDR2 FYEKMQ (reference sequence). The CDR3 loop reads CASSLSSYEQYF. Written as DNA, the CDR3 is TGTGCCAGCAGCTTATCTAGCTACGAGCAGTACTTC. The complete variable domain, with remaining parts taken from reference TRBV13 and TRBJ2-7, reads AAGVIQSPRHLIKEKRETATLKCYPIPRHDTVYWYQQGPGQDPQFLISFYEKMQSDKGSIPDRFSAQQFSDYHSELNMSSLELGDSALYFCASSLSSYEQYFGPGTRLTVT.

This clone was detected only once. The gene calls are TRBV7-9 and TRBJ2-5; TRBD2 matches at 10 bases. This CDR3 is 18 amino acids long. With V trimmed by 1 base and J by 5 bases, 13 bases remained unmatched. The germline CDR1 and CDR2 sequences are SEHNR and FQNEAQ (reference sequence). The DNA of the CDR3 is TGTGCCAGCAGCTTAGGGCTAGCGGGAGCTGGGGCGGGCGAGACCCAGTACTTC. As protein: CASSLGLAGAGAGETQYF.

The chain employs TRBV6-5 and TRBJ2-3; 11 nucleotides line up with TRBD2. Germline assignment: CDR1 MNHEY and CDR2 SVGAGI. The CDR3 is 15 residues long. V lost 4 bases, J lost 2 bases, and 2 bases stayed unmatched. The CDR3 reads CASSSGLAVTDTQYF. In DNA form, the CDR3 reads TGTGCCAGCAGTTCGGGACTAGCGGTCACAGATACGCAGTATTTT.

DNA for the CDR3: TGTGCCAGCAGCTTAGAGACGGGCCAAGAGACCCAGTACTTC. Translating gives CASSLETGQETQYF. The chain has TRBV11-3 and TRBJ2-5; no clear D. Germline assignment: CDR1 SGHNT and CDR2 YENEEA. This CDR3 spans 14 amino acids. With 0 bases removed from V and 1 base from J, the gap between germline ends came to 6 bases.

The J gene is TRBJ1-3, the V gene TRBV6-1; perhaps TRBD1 as D (6 bases). Trimming left V 0 bases short and J 2 bases short, with 8 bases between. This CDR3 contains 15 residues. In germline, CDR1 is MNHNS, CDR2 SASEGT. The CDR3 nucleotides are TGTGCCAGCAGTGAAGCGCGGGACACTGGAAACACCATATATTTT. Its translation: CASSEARDTGNTIYF.

The chain uses TRBV28 and TRBJ1-1, with D tentatively TRBD1 (5 bases). This CDR3 comprises 15 residues. The V and J ends lost 2 bases and 1 base respectively, with 11 bases between them. CDR1 is MDHEN and CDR2 is SYDVKM in the germline V gene. The CDR3 spells CASSLTRQGNTEAFF. The CDR3 DNA follows: TGTGCCAGCAGTTTAACGCGGCAGGGGAACACTGAAGCTTTCTTT.

The gene calls are TRBV28 and TRBJ2-2; no reliable D call. CDR1 is MDHEN and CDR2 is SYDVKM in the germline V gene. CDR3 length equals 13 residues. Between the trimmed V and J ends, which lost 1 base and 3 bases, there was a span of 3 bases. The CDR3 loop is CASSLSYTGELFF. DNA of the CDR3: TGTGCCAGCAGTTTATCCTACACCGGGGAGCTGTTTTTT. The full variable domain, in which reference TRBV28 and TRBJ2-2 provide the parts outside the CDR3, is DVKVTQSSRYLVKRTGEKVFLECVQDMDHENMFWYRQDPGLGLRLIYFSYDVKMKEKGDIPEGYSVSREKKERFSLILESASTNQTSMYLCASSLSYTGELFFGEGSRLTVL.

A single count supports this clone. V and J are TRBV5-6 and TRBJ2-3, with TRBD2 identical over 7 bases. The germline V gene encodes CDR1 SGHDT and CDR2 YYEEEE. Trimming cost V 3 bases and J 4 bases; bases outside gene matches: 11. This CDR3 has 16 amino acids. The CDR3 sequence is CASSWVAGDIPDTQYF. CDR3 DNA sequence: TGTGCCAGCAGCTGGGTGGCGGGAGATATCCCAGATACGCAGTATTTT.

The chain links TRBV4-1 to TRBJ2-7, with no clear D. The V gene lost 3 bases and the J gene lost 0 bases, with 15 bases spanning the gap. This CDR3 has 16 residues. Germline-derived CDR1 and CDR2 are MGHRA and YSYEKL. The CDR3 region has the DNA TGCGCCAGCAGCCACCCCCGGGCCAGGAGCTCCTACGAGCAGTACTTC. Amino acid sequence: CASSHPRARSSYEQYF.

The rearrangement links TRBV27 to TRBJ1-1; D not certain. Germline lookup yields CDR1 MNHEY and CDR2 SMNVEV (reference sequence). CDR3 size: 13 residues. Between the trimmed V and J ends, which lost 5 bases and 8 bases, there was a span of 15 bases. The DNA of the CDR3 is TGTGCCAGCAGTACCCCGGTTTCAGCGGAAGCTTTCTTT. Translation: CASSTPVSAEAFF.

The chain employs TRBV14 and TRBJ1-4; TRBD1 agrees at 9 bases. The germline V gene encodes CDR1 SGHDN and CDR2 FVKESK. With V trimmed by 3 bases and J by 5 bases, 4 bases remained unmatched. The length of the CDR3 is 15 residues. The CDR3 DNA reads as TGTGCCAGCAGCCAGAGCGGGACAGGGAATGAAAAACTGTTTTTT. Its translation: CASSQSGTGNEKLFF.

This clone was seen once. The rearrangement uses TRBV11-3 and TRBJ1-1; no definite D call. V lost 3 bases, J lost 1 base, and 6 bases lay in between. Germline V lookup: CDR1 SGHNT, CDR2 YENEEA. This CDR3 is 13 amino acids long. The CDR3, as DNA: TGTGCCAGCAGCTTCTTCTGGAACACTGAAGCTTTCTTT. Encoded protein: CASSFFWNTEAFF.

The chain carries TRBV30 and TRBJ2-2, with 9 bases identical to TRBD2. J was trimmed by 9 bases and V by 4 bases; bases with no gene match: 18. The CDR3 loop spans 17 amino acids. Germline-derived CDR1 and CDR2 are GTSNPN and SVGIG (reference sequence). The CDR3 DNA sequence: TGTGCCTGGAACGACGGGACTAGCCGTAGACTCATCCGGGAGCTGTTTTTT. Translation gives CAWNDGTSRRLIRELFF.

V and J are TRBV27 and TRBJ2-7; no clear D. The length of the CDR3 is 12 residues. V gave up 4 bases and J gave up 3 bases, with 7 bases separating them. Germline V gives CDR1 MNHEY, CDR2 SMNVEV (reference sequence). The CDR3 region is CASSSGNYEQYF. CDR3 nucleotide sequence: TGTGCCAGCAGTTCGGGCAACTACGAGCAGTACTTC.